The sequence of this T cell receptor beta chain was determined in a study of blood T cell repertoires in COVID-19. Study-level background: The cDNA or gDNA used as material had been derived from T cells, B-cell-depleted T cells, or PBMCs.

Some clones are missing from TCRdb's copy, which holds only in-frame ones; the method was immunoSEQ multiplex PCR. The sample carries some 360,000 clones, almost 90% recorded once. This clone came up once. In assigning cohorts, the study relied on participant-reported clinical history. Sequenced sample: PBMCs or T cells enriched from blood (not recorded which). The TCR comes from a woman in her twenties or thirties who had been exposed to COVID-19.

The CDR3: CASTLGTSGFEQFF. The CDR3 bases are TGCGCCAGCACCCTTGGGACTAGCGGGTTTGAGCAGTTCTTC. The chain is built from TRBV4-1 and TRBJ2-1; TRBD2 matches 12 bases. V trimming: 7 bases; J trimming: 9 bases; junction bases outside the gene matches: 7. The CDR3 totals 14 residues. Germline-derived CDR1 and CDR2 are MGHRA and YSYEKL.